The 21 T cell receptor beta chains presented below share a single source sample, sequenced in a study of blood T cell repertoires in COVID-19. The assay was immunoSEQ multiplex PCR, and TCRdb's table has in-frame clones only and misses some. The repertoire holds 300,000 to 400,000 clones, with around 86% as singletons. Sequencing was carried out using peripheral blood. Receptors were obtained from a man aged 45 to 65 with active or convalescent COVID-19.

The rearrangement links TRBV5-8 to TRBJ2-7; D might be TRBD1 (6 bases). Trimming left V 4 bases short and J 7 bases short, with 18 bases between. The CDR3 consists of 14 residues. Germline V gives CDR1 SGHTS, CDR2 YDEGEE. The CDR3 protein is CASSKDPGQPEQYF. CDR3 DNA sequence: TGTGCCAGCAGCAAGGACCCGGGACAACCGGAGCAGTACTTC.

The rearrangement uses TRBV5-1 and TRBJ1-2; 9 bases agree with TRBD1. V shed 4 bases, J shed 1 base, and the junction held 5 bases outside the gene matches. The CDR3 has 15 amino acids. Per germline, CDR1 SGHRS and CDR2 YFSETQ. The CDR3 nucleotides read TGCGCCAGCAGCCGGGACAGGGTACATAACTATGGCTACACCTTC. Its translation is CASSRDRVHNYGYTF.

This sequence joins TRBV5-1 and TRBJ2-7; D call uncertain. From germline, CDR1 is SGHRS and CDR2 YFSETQ. The CDR3 has 12 residues. Trimming took off 0 bases at V and 5 bases at J, with 6 bases between the two ends. CDR3 coding DNA: TGCGCCAGCAGCTTGGTGGAGAACGAGCAGTACTTC. Residues: CASSLVENEQYF.

The chain links TRBV2 to TRBJ2-1, with TRBD2 matching 11 bases. The germline gives CDR1 SNHLY, CDR2 FYNNEI. V lost 5 bases to trimming and J lost 7 bases; unmatched junction nucleotides: 7. This CDR3 is 15 amino acids long. The CDR3 spells CASSPRLAGGNEQFF. In nucleotides, the CDR3 is TGTGCCAGCAGTCCCCGGCTAGCGGGGGGAAATGAGCAGTTCTTC.

The sample holds one count of this clone. The chain has TRBV19 and TRBJ1-1, with D unclear. V lost 3 bases to trimming and J lost 10 bases, with 15 bases between them. The CDR3 loop spans 13 amino acids. Germline values: CDR1 LNHDA, CDR2 SQIVND (reference sequence). The CDR3 spells CASSMDGSYGAFF. For the CDR3, the DNA is TGTGCCAGTAGTATGGACGGGAGCTACGGAGCTTTCTTT.

The chain is built from TRBV4-1 and TRBJ1-2, with TRBD1 as a possible D gene (6 bases). The CDR3 is 14 residues long. Trimming pared 0 bases from V and 4 bases from J, leaving 9 bases between. From germline, CDR1 is MGHRA and CDR2 YSYEKL. The chain's CDR3 is CASSQDWTAYGYTF. The CDR3 nucleotides read TGCGCCAGCAGCCAAGACTGGACAGCCTATGGCTACACCTTC.

This rearrangement joins TRBV12-5 to TRBJ2-5; D gene unclear. Trimming took 6 bases from V and 2 from J, leaving 19 bases between them. This CDR3 comprises 16 residues. The germline V gene has CDR1 LGHNT and CDR2 FRNRAP. The CDR3 bases are TGTGCTAGTGGACCCCGTACTCCGCAGGATCAAGAGACCCAGTACTTC. Amino acids: CASGPRTPQDQETQYF. Full variable domain (remainder filled in from reference TRBV12-5 and TRBJ2-5): DARVTQTPRHKVTEMGQEVTMRCQPILGHNTVFWYRQTMMQGLELLAYFRNRAPLDDSGMPKDRFSAEMPDATLATLKIQPSEPRDSAVYFCASGPRTPQDQETQYFGPGTRLLVL.

This clone was seen once. V is TRBV11-2 and J is TRBJ2-1, with D uncertain. CDR3 size: 12 residues. The germline CDR1 and CDR2 sequences are SGHAT and FQNNGV. V lost 5 bases, J lost 7 bases, and 9 bases lay in between. The DNA of the CDR3 is TGTGCCAGCAGCCAAGGCAGGAATGAGCAGTTCTTC. It is translated as CASSQGRNEQFF. The complete variable domain, with remaining parts taken from reference TRBV11-2 and TRBJ2-1, reads EAGVAQSPRYKIIEKRQSVAFWCNPISGHATLYWYQQILGQGPKLLIQFQNNGVVDDSQLPKDRFSAERLKGVDSTLKIQPAKLEDSAVYLCASSQGRNEQFFGPGTRLTVL.

V gene TRBV11-2 combines with J gene TRBJ1-5, with 8 bases identical to TRBD1. The V and J ends lost 3 bases and 5 bases, in that order; junction bases with no gene match: 3. Germline loops: CDR1 SGHAT, CDR2 FQNNGV. This CDR3 has 14 amino acids. CDR3 nucleotide sequence: TGTGCCAGCAGCTTGGACAGGGTCGATCAGCCCCAGCATTTT. It specifies CASSLDRVDQPQHF.

The J gene is TRBJ1-2, the V gene TRBV10-1; 7 positions match TRBD1. This CDR3 comprises 15 residues. From germline, CDR1 is WNHNN and CDR2 SYGVQD (reference sequence). The V gene end was trimmed by 3 bases and the J gene end by 4 bases; junction bases not matched to a gene: 8. CDR3 amino acids: CASSETGALGYGYTF. CDR3 nucleotides: TGCGCCAGCAGTGAAACAGGGGCGCTGGGCTATGGCTACACCTTC.

The V call is TRBV11-3, the J call TRBJ2-1; D might be TRBD2 (7 bases). Trimming removed 3 bases at V and 7 bases at J, with 16 bases between. This CDR3 has 15 amino acids. CDR1 SGHNT and CDR2 YENEEA come from the germline V gene. CDR3 loop: CASSFRGSGKNEQFF. Written as DNA, the CDR3 is TGTGCCAGCAGCTTCAGGGGAAGCGGGAAAAATGAGCAGTTCTTC.

The chain recombines TRBV20-1 with TRBJ2-3; D is unresolved. The germline V gene encodes CDR1 DFQATT and CDR2 SNEGSKA (reference sequence). The CDR3 has 11 amino acids. Trimming took off 6 bases at V and 5 bases at J, with 9 bases between the two ends. The CDR3 nucleotides read TGCAGTGCCCCCCCGCGAGATACGCAGTATTTT. It specifies CSAPPRDTQYF.

This rearrangement joins TRBV18 to TRBJ1-5, with a weak D call TRBD1 (5 bases). V lost 2 bases and J lost 2, with 16 bases in between. Germline V lookup: CDR1 KGHSH, CDR2 LQKENI. The CDR3 loop spans 17 amino acids. CDR3 nucleotide sequence: TGTGCCAGCTCACCAAAAGAGCTAGGGGAAGGCAATCAGCCCCAGCATTTT. This sequence encodes CASSPKELGEGNQPQHF.

J is TRBJ1-5 and V is TRBV6-5; D remains unclear. There are 15 residues in the CDR3. Germline V lookup: CDR1 MNHEY, CDR2 SVGAGI. Trimming removed 5 bases at V and 0 bases at J, with 11 bases between. CDR3 loop: CASSPSGNSNQPQHF. DNA for the CDR3: TGTGCCAGCAGTCCATCAGGAAATAGCAATCAGCCCCAGCATTTT.

V usage is TRBV2 and J usage is TRBJ2-3; 11 positions agree with TRBD2. Unmatched junction bases numbered 2, after V lost 5 bases and J lost 4 bases. The CDR3 consists of 14 residues. Per the germline V gene, CDR1 is SNHLY and CDR2 is FYNNEI. The DNA of the CDR3 is TGTGCCAGCAGTCCGGGACTAGCGGCAGATACGCAGTATTTT. This translates into CASSPGLAADTQYF.

V gene TRBV9 combines with J gene TRBJ2-1; TRBD2 matches 9 bases. J lost 1 base, V lost 3 bases, and 2 bases had no gene match. CDR3 size: 15 residues. Germline V gene sequence: CDR1 SGDLS, CDR2 YYNGEE. The CDR3 DNA reads TGTGCCAGCAGCGGTACTAGCGGGTCCTACAATGAGCAGTTCTTC. This encodes CASSGTSGSYNEQFF.

The rearrangement uses TRBV7-9 and TRBJ2-7; 7 nucleotides align to TRBD1. J lost 2 bases, V lost 0 bases, and 4 bases had no gene match. This CDR3 has 15 amino acids. Per the germline V gene, CDR1 is SEHNR and CDR2 is FQNEAQ (reference sequence). The CDR3 sequence: CASSLAGQGAYEQYF. The CDR3 coding sequence is TGTGCCAGCAGCTTAGCGGGTCAGGGGGCCTACGAGCAGTACTTC.

In this sample, this clone turned up once. The chain joins TRBV6-5 to TRBJ2-7; D may be TRBD1 (6 bases). Germline CDR1 MNHEY, CDR2 SVGAGI. This CDR3 is built from 16 residues. V lost 2 bases and J lost 0, with 14 bases in between. The CDR3 nucleotides are TGTGCCAGCAGTTACACCGCAGGGACATTCTCCTACGAGCAGTACTTC. Translating gives CASSYTAGTFSYEQYF.

DNA of the CDR3: TGTGCCAGCAGTTCGGACAGTGGCGAGCAGTACTTC. Protein: CASSSDSGEQYF. The gene calls are TRBV2 and TRBJ2-7; D perhaps matches TRBD1 (6 bases). Deletions cut 5 bases from V and 6 bases from J, with 11 bases between. CDR1 is SNHLY and CDR2 is FYNNEI in the germline V gene. The CDR3 contains 12 residues.

CDR3 in amino acids: CASWTSGRRDTQYF. CDR3 DNA sequence: TGTGCCAGCTGGACTAGCGGGAGGAGGGATACGCAGTATTTT. The chain employs TRBV27 and TRBJ2-3; 14 positions match TRBD2. Trimming took 8 bases from V and 6 from J; bases not matched to a gene: 4. CDR3 length: 14 residues. The germline V gene has CDR1 MNHEY and CDR2 SMNVEV (reference sequence).

The chain employs TRBV7-9 and TRBJ1-1; 8 positions agree with TRBD1. CDR3 length: 13 residues. Germline CDR1 is SEHNR and CDR2 is FQNEAQ (reference sequence). V dropped 6 bases and J dropped 7; count of bases not matched to a gene: 7. The CDR3 protein is CASSTQGDSEAFF. DNA for the CDR3: TGTGCCAGCAGTACACAGGGGGACAGTGAAGCTTTCTTT.